The present entry profiles one T cell receptor (beta chain) with its context. Germline V gene data show CDR1 as GTSNPN and CDR2 as SVGIG (reference sequence). The CDR3 runs to 13 residues. The V end was cut by 2 bases, the J end by 9 bases, with 13 bases between. The sample comes from a study of blood T cell repertoires in COVID-19. The repertoire was sequenced with immunoSEQ multiplex PCR; TCRdb's copy has only in-frame clones and lacks some. The table lists under 450,000 clones, about 90% of them singletons, with 1% to 1.5% in the top ten. Among Cohort 3 donors, those recovered had two negative PCRs, clearance, or symptom resolution.

The material sequenced was PBMCs or T cells enriched from blood (not recorded which). This chain joins TRBV30 and TRBJ2-2, with D tentatively TRBD2 (5 bases). The sequence derives from a man aged 25-45 years who had recovered from COVID-19. The CDR3 reads CAWSYLGGRELFF. The CDR3, as DNA: TGTGCCTGGAGTTATTTAGGAGGTCGGGAGCTGTTTTTT. Together with reference TRBV30 and TRBJ2-2, the CDR3 gives the full variable domain: SQTIHQWPATLVQPVGSPLSLECTVEGTSNPNLYWYRQAAGRGLQLLFYSVGIGQISSEVPQNLSASRPQDRQFILSSKKLLLSDSGFYLCAWSYLGGRELFFGEGSRLTVL.